The rows below give T cell receptor beta chains drawn from one sample of a study of T cells after yellow fever vaccination. A single record per CDR3 protein comes from TCRdb applying MiXCR to the 5' RACE reads. Of approximately 300,000 distinct CDR3 sequences in the sample, around 6.8% were seen once. The sample was PBMCs, taken about 41 days after the first yellow fever vaccination. These TCRs come from a young man who received the YFV17D yellow fever vaccine. The CDR3 runs from the conserved cysteine through the conserved F or W. Each record gives: D gene, J gene, clone size, V gene, CDR3 DNA, CDR3 protein. D genes are given only for firm matches. A clone size is listed for some rows: how often the clone was seen (once, few, many), or a class if it is expanded.

d_gene: TRBD1
j_gene: TRBJ1-2
abundance: NA
v_gene: TRBV7-2
CDR3nt: TGTGCCAGCAGCCCCACCCGACAGGGAGGCTACACCTTC
CDR3aa: CASSPTRQGGYTF

d_gene: TRBD1
j_gene: TRBJ2-2
abundance: medium-sized
v_gene: TRBV5-1
CDR3nt: TGCGCCAGCAGCTTCCGGACAGGGGCGACTGGGGAGCTGTTTTTT
CDR3aa: CASSFRTGATGELFF

d_gene: NA
j_gene: TRBJ2-3
abundance: many
v_gene: TRBV5-1
CDR3nt: TGCGCCAGCAGCTTGGTCGGGCTGGATACGCAGTATTTT
CDR3aa: CASSLVGLDTQYF

d_gene: NA
j_gene: TRBJ2-1
abundance: few
v_gene: TRBV6-1
CDR3nt: TGTGCCAGCCTCCGGAGTGGTAACAATGAGCAGTTCTTC
CDR3aa: CASLRSGNNEQFF

d_gene: NA
j_gene: TRBJ1-4
abundance: NA
v_gene: TRBV2
CDR3nt: TGTGCCCTCTGTCTGAGGGGGGATCCAGCAACTAATGAAAAACTGTTTTTT
CDR3aa: CALCLRGDPATNEKLFF

d_gene: NA
j_gene: TRBJ2-4
abundance: NA
v_gene: TRBV7-6
CDR3nt: TGTGCCAGCAGCCAACCTCTTAGTGGGAGGAACATTCAGTACTTC
CDR3aa: CASSQPLSGRNIQYF

d_gene: NA
j_gene: TRBJ1-1
abundance: few
v_gene: TRBV20-1
CDR3nt: TGCAGTGCTAGAGGGGGTCTGGACACTGAAGCTTTCTTT
CDR3aa: CSARGGLDTEAFF

d_gene: NA
j_gene: TRBJ1-4
abundance: few
v_gene: TRBV7-8
CDR3nt: TGTGCCAGCAGCCCCCGGGACACAATTTCCCCGCTAACTAATGAAAAACTGTTTTTT
CDR3aa: CASSPRDTISPLTNEKLFF

d_gene: NA
j_gene: TRBJ2-2
abundance: few
v_gene: TRBV7-6
CDR3nt: TGTGCCAGCAGCCGCGACTTAGAGGGGGAGCTGTTTTTT
CDR3aa: CASSRDLEGELFF

d_gene: NA
j_gene: TRBJ2-5
abundance: many
v_gene: TRBV5-5
CDR3nt: TGTGCCAGCAGCCCCAATGACTACCAAGAGACCCAGTACTTC
CDR3aa: CASSPNDYQETQYF

d_gene: NA
j_gene: TRBJ2-1
abundance: few
v_gene: TRBV7-9
CDR3nt: TGTGCCAGCAGCGGGACTTTTAGCTCCTACAATGAGCAGTTCTTC
CDR3aa: CASSGTFSSYNEQFF

d_gene: TRBD1
j_gene: TRBJ2-4
abundance: NA
v_gene: TRBV12-3/TRBV12-4
CDR3nt: TGTGCCAGCAGTTTTTCAGGGACAGGCAATAACATTCAGTACTTC
CDR3aa: CASSFSGTGNNIQYF

d_gene: TRBD1
j_gene: TRBJ2-1
abundance: few
v_gene: TRBV29-1
CDR3nt: TGCAGCGTCGTCCGGGACAGGGGGTACAATGAGCAGTTCTTC
CDR3aa: CSVVRDRGYNEQFF

d_gene: TRBD1
j_gene: TRBJ1-2
abundance: few
v_gene: TRBV2
CDR3nt: TGTGCCAGCAGCCGGGACAGGGGACACTATGGCTACACCTTC
CDR3aa: CASSRDRGHYGYTF

d_gene: NA
j_gene: TRBJ1-1
abundance: NA
v_gene: TRBV5-1
CDR3nt: TGCGCCAGCAGCTTGTTCGATATGAACACTGAAGCTTTCTTT
CDR3aa: CASSLFDMNTEAFF

d_gene: TRBD1
j_gene: TRBJ2-3
abundance: NA
v_gene: TRBV6-4
CDR3nt: TGTGCCAGCAGCGAACAGGGGGCTGTGACAGATACGCAGTATTTT
CDR3aa: CASSEQGAVTDTQYF

d_gene: NA
j_gene: TRBJ2-7
abundance: few
v_gene: TRBV5-1
CDR3nt: TGCGCCAGCAGCTTGGCCTATGAGGCTTTAGGCGAGCAGTACTTC
CDR3aa: CASSLAYEALGEQYF

d_gene: NA
j_gene: TRBJ1-1
abundance: few
v_gene: TRBV19
CDR3nt: TGTGCCAGTAGTTTATTAGACCGTGAAACTGAAGCTTTCTTT
CDR3aa: CASSLLDRETEAFF

d_gene: TRBD2
j_gene: TRBJ2-7
abundance: NA
v_gene: TRBV18
CDR3nt: TGTGCCAGCTCGCAAGCGGGGGTCAGCTCCTACGAGCAGTACTTC
CDR3aa: CASSQAGVSSYEQYF

d_gene: TRBD2
j_gene: TRBJ2-5
abundance: many
v_gene: TRBV5-5
CDR3nt: TGTGCCAGCAGCCGGGGGGGCCTGGAAGAGACCCAGTACTTC
CDR3aa: CASSRGGLEETQYF

d_gene: TRBD1
j_gene: TRBJ1-1
abundance: few
v_gene: TRBV6-1
CDR3nt: TGTGCCAGCAGTCCCGGGACAGGGACTGAAGCTTTCTTT
CDR3aa: CASSPGTGTEAFF

d_gene: NA
j_gene: TRBJ2-3
abundance: many
v_gene: TRBV6-1
CDR3nt: TGTGCCAGCAGTGATACCTCCCGGGCCCTAGGCACAGATACGCAGTATTTT
CDR3aa: CASSDTSRALGTDTQYF

d_gene: TRBD1
j_gene: TRBJ2-7
abundance: many
v_gene: TRBV7-2
CDR3nt: TGTGCCAGCAGCCTCACCCTACAGGGGTACGAGCAGTACTTC
CDR3aa: CASSLTLQGYEQYF

d_gene: TRBD2
j_gene: TRBJ2-1
abundance: NA
v_gene: TRBV7-2
CDR3nt: TGTGCCAGCAGCGAGAGGGGGGGGACTAGTCACTACAATGAGCAGTTCTTC
CDR3aa: CASSERGGTSHYNEQFF

d_gene: NA
j_gene: TRBJ1-5
abundance: few
v_gene: TRBV18
CDR3nt: TGTGCCAGCTCGGGGGCAGGGACATTAAATCAGCCCCAGCATTTT
CDR3aa: CASSGAGTLNQPQHF

d_gene: NA
j_gene: TRBJ1-4
abundance: NA
v_gene: TRBV7-2
CDR3nt: TGTGCCAGCAGCTTAGCTGCTGTGGGCCGCGGAAAACTGTTTTTT
CDR3aa: CASSLAAVGRGKLFF

d_gene: TRBD2
j_gene: TRBJ2-1
abundance: few
v_gene: TRBV5-5
CDR3nt: TGTGCCAGCAGCTTGCGGGAGGGCTCCTACAATGAGCAGTTCTTC
CDR3aa: CASSLREGSYNEQFF

d_gene: TRBD2
j_gene: TRBJ2-5
abundance: few
v_gene: TRBV9
CDR3nt: TGTGCCAGCAGCGCCCTAGCGGGCTCCTTACAAGAGACCCAGTACTTC
CDR3aa: CASSALAGSLQETQYF

d_gene: NA
j_gene: TRBJ2-2
abundance: NA
v_gene: TRBV5-4
CDR3nt: TGTGCCAGCACCAATATGGGGGGGACAGCCGGGGAGCTGTTTTTT
CDR3aa: CASTNMGGTAGELFF

d_gene: NA
j_gene: TRBJ1-2
abundance: few
v_gene: TRBV11-1
CDR3nt: TGTGCCAGCAGCCTCGCGGTCGGGGGTTTTTACTATGGCTACACCTTC
CDR3aa: CASSLAVGGFYYGYTF